The T cell receptor (beta chain) under discussion was sequenced for a study of T cell responses to AZD1222 COVID-19 vaccine. Ten or more counts support this clone. The CDR3 contains 15 residues. The V gene end was trimmed by 4 bases and the J gene end by 0 bases; junction bases not matched to a gene: 5. Germline V gene lookup returns CDR1 MGHDK and CDR2 SYGVNS. Using immunoSEQ multiplex PCR, the repertoire was profiled, and TCRdb retains in-frame clones only, with some absent. This sample has over 80,000 clones, with approximately 90% found just once. The sequences come from peripheral blood, collected 28 days after the second AZD1222 dose. V usage is TRBV25-1 and J usage is TRBJ2-7; 8 bases agree with TRBD2. This clonotype was sampled from an adult who received the AZD1222 COVID-19 vaccine. CDR3 DNA: TGTGCCAGCAGTGGGTCCAGCGGGAGCTCCTACGAGCAGTACTTC. Translation: CASSGSSGSSYEQYF.